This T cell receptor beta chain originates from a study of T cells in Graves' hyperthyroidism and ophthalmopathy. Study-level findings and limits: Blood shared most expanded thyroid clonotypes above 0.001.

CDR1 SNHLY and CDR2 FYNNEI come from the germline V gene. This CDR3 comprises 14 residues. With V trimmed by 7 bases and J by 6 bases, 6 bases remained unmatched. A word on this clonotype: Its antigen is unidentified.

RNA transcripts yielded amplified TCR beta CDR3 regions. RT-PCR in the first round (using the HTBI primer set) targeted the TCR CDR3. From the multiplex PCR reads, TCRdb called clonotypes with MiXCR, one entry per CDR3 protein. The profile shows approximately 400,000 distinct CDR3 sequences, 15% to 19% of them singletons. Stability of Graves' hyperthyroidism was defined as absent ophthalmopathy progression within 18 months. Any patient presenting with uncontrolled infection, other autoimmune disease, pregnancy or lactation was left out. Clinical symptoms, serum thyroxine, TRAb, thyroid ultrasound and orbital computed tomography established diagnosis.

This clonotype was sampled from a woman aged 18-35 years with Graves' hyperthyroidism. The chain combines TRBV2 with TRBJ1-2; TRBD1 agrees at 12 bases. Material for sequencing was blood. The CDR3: CASTGTGGRNGYTF. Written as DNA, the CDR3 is TGTGCCAGCACTGGGACAGGGGGCAGGAATGGCTACACCTTC.